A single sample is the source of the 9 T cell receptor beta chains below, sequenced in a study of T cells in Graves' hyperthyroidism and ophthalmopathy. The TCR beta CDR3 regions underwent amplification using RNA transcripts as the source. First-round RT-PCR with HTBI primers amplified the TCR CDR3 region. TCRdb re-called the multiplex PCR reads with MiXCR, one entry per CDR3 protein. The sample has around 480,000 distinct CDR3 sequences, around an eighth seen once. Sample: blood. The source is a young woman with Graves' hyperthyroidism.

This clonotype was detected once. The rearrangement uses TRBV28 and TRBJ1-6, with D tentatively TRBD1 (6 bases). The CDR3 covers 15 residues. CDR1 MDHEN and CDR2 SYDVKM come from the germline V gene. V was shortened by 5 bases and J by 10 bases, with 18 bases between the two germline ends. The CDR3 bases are TGTGCCAGCAGTCCTCACAGGGCAGAGGGATCACCCCTCCACTTT. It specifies CASSPHRAEGSPLHF. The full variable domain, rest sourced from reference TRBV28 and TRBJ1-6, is DVKVTQSSRYLVKRTGEKVFLECVQDMDHENMFWYRQDPGLGLRLIYFSYDVKMKEKGDIPEGYSVSREKKERFSLILESASTNQTSMYLCASSPHRAEGSPLHFGNGTRLTVT.

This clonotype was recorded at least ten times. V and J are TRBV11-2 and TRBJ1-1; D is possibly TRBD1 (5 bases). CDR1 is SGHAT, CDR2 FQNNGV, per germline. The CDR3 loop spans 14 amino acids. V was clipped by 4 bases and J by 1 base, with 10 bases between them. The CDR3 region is CASSSRQWNTEAFF. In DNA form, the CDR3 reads TGTGCCAGCAGCTCTCGACAGTGGAACACTGAAGCTTTCTTT.

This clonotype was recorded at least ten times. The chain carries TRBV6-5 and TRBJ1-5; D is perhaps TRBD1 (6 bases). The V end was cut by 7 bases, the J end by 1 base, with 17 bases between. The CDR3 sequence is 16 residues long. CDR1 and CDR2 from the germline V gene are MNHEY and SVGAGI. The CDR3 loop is CASIPQGPLSNQPQHF. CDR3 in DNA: TGTGCCAGCATTCCACAGGGACCTCTAAGCAATCAGCCCCAGCATTTT.

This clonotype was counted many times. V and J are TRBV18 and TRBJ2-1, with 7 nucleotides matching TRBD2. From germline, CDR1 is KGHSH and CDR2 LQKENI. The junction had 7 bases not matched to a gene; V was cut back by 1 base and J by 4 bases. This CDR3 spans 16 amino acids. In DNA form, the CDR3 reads TGTGCCAGCTCACCACGTTACCAGCGGGATTACAATGAGCAGTTCTTC. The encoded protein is CASSPRYQRDYNEQFF.

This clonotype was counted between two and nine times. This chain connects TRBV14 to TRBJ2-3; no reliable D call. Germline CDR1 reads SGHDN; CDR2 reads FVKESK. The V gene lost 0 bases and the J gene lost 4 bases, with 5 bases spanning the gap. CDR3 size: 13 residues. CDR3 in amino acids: CASSQDLPDTQYF. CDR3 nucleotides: TGTGCCAGCAGCCAAGATTTACCAGATACGCAGTATTTT.

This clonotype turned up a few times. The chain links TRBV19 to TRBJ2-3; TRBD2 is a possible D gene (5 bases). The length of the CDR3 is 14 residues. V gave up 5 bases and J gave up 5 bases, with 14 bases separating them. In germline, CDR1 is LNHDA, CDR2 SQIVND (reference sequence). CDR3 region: CASSSAGVQDTQYF. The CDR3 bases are TGTGCCAGTAGTTCGGCCGGGGTCCAAGATACGCAGTATTTT.

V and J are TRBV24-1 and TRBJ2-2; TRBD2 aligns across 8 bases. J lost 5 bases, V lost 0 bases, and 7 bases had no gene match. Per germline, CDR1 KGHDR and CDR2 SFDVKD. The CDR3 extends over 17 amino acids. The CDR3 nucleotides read TGTGCCACCAGTGATTTGTGGACTGGCGGGGGGACCGGGGAGCTGTTTTTT. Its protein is CATSDLWTGGGTGELFF.

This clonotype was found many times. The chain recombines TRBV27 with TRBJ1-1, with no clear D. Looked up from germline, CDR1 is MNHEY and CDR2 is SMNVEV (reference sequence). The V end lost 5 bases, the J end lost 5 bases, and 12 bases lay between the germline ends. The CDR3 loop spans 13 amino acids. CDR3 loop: CASSMGRRTEAFF. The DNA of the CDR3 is TGTGCCAGCAGTATGGGGAGAAGAACTGAAGCTTTCTTT.

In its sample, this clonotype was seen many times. In nucleotides, the CDR3 is TGTGCCAGCAGCTTAGACCGGGACAGTTATGGCTACACCTTC. Its protein product is CASSLDRDSYGYTF. The chain recombines TRBV7-2 with TRBJ1-2, with 7 bases fitting TRBD1. CDR1 and CDR2 from the germline V gene are SGHTA and FQGNSA. CDR3 length: 14 residues. After removal of 1 base from V and 5 bases from J, the junction contained 4 bases not matched to a gene.